These T cell receptor beta chains were read from a single sample in a study of T cell responses to AZD1222 COVID-19 vaccine. The protocol was immunoSEQ multiplex PCR, while the TCRdb copy is restricted to in-frame clones and leaves out a portion. The data hold 100,000 to 150,000 clones, with roughly 90% observed a single time. Sequenced here: peripheral blood, sampled on day 0 of AZD1222 vaccination. Receptors were obtained from an adult in good health. Both conserved end residues are part of each CDR3. A D gene is named only where the DNA matches it firmly. A clone size is listed for some rows: how often the clone was seen (once, few, many), or a class if it is expanded.

TRBJ1-2,TRBV30,.,.,TGTGCCTGGGGAGTATCAGGGGCCTATGGCTACACCTTC,CAWGVSGAYGYTF
TRBJ1-4,TRBV2,.,.,TGTGCCAGCAGTGCAGGCAGGGGATTTTCTAATGAAAAACTGTTTTTT,CASSAGRGFSNEKLFF
TRBJ2-7,TRBV6-1,once,.,TGTGCCAGCAGTGAAGTCGGACCCTCCGGGTACTTC,CASSEVGPSGYF
TRBJ2-2,TRBV20-1,.,.,TGCAGTGCTAGTCGGAGCACCGGGGAGCTGTTTTTT,CSASRSTGELFF
TRBJ2-3,TRBV21-1,.,.,TGTGCCAGCAGCAGATCTTCGGCCGGGACAGGGGGCGCAGATACGCAGTATTTT,CASSRSSAGTGGADTQYF
TRBJ1-2,TRBV9,.,.,TGTGCCAGCAGCGTATCGGTCTCCCCGAAGGCTAACTATGGCTACACCTTC,CASSVSVSPKANYGYTF
TRBJ1-4,TRBV30,.,.,TGTGCCTGGAGTTCAGCCTCCGCTGCTAATGAAAAACTGTTTTTT,CAWSSASAANEKLFF
TRBJ1-5,TRBV6-4,.,.,TGTGCCAGCAGTGACGCGGTTAAACAGTCCCATCAGCCCCAGCATTTT,CASSDAVKQSHQPQHF
TRBJ1-2,TRBV28,.,TRBD1,TGTGCCAGCATCGGGACAGGTGTCTATGGCTACACCTTC,CASIGTGVYGYTF
TRBJ2-5,TRBV9,.,.,TGTGCCAGCAGCGCGACACTGGGGCGAGAGACCCAGTACTTC,CASSATLGRETQYF
TRBJ1-4,TRBV28,.,TRBD1,TGTGCCAGCAGTTTACCGGGACAGGGGGCGGAAAAACTGTTTTTT,CASSLPGQGAEKLFF
TRBJ1-5,TRBV30,.,.,TGTGCCTGGGCTCCACAGGGCAATCAGCCCCAGCATTTT,CAWAPQGNQPQHF
TRBJ2-7,TRBV11-2,.,TRBD2,TGTGCCAGCAGCTTGGGCGGGAGCACATACGAGCAGTACTTC,CASSLGGSTYEQYF
TRBJ2-2,TRBV6-5,.,.,TGTGCCAGCACCCTCGCGGGTGACACCGGGGAGCTGTTTTTT,CASTLAGDTGELFF
TRBJ2-7,TRBV11-2,.,TRBD2,TGTGCCAGCAGCTTAGAGGTGGGTCTCTTCAGCGGGGTACCGTACGAGCAGTACTTC,CASSLEVGLFSGVPYEQYF
TRBJ1-4,TRBV5-1,once,TRBD1,TGCGCCAGCAGCTGGACAGGGGGGGATGAAAAACTGTTTTTT,CASSWTGGDEKLFF
TRBJ2-5,TRBV19,.,TRBD2,TGTGCCAGTAGTAGCGGGGGGGTAGGAGAGACCCAGTACTTC,CASSSGGVGETQYF
TRBJ2-5,TRBV5-1,.,TRBD1,TGCGCCATCTCGACAGGGCACCGTGGGGAGACCCAGTACTTC,CAISTGHRGETQYF
TRBJ2-1,TRBV28,.,TRBD2,TGTGCCAGCAGGACTGGGACTAGCCGGAGGGTAAATGAGCAGTTCTTC,CASRTGTSRRVNEQFF
TRBJ2-1,TRBV7-2,.,.,TGTGCCAGCAGCTTTGGGAGGACCACAGACCTTAATTCCCAGTTCTTC,CASSFGRTTDLNSQFF
TRBJ1-2,TRBV7-6,once,TRBD1,TGTGCCAGCAGCTTAGGGCCACAGGGGGTGGATGGCTACACCTTC,CASSLGPQGVDGYTF
TRBJ2-1,TRBV5-1,.,.,TGCGCCAGCAGCTTGGGAAGTAGCGCCCATGAGCAGTTCTTC,CASSLGSSAHEQFF
TRBJ2-7,TRBV27,.,TRBD1,TGTGCCAGCAGTTTAGGTCCCCCGGGACAGGGCCTGGAAGAGCAGTACTTC,CASSLGPPGQGLEEQYF
TRBJ2-1,TRBV30,.,.,TGTGCCTGGACTTTAAGGTCGTGGAATGAGCAGTTCTTC,CAWTLRSWNEQFF
TRBJ2-5,TRBV18,once,.,TGTGCCAGCTCACCCACAGAGGGGGAGACCCAGTACTTC,CASSPTEGETQYF
TRBJ1-1,TRBV7-6,.,.,TGTGCCAGCAGCCCCATACCACAGGAAAAGGGCACTGAAGCTTTCTTT,CASSPIPQEKGTEAFF
TRBJ1-2,TRBV29-1,.,.,TGCAGCGTTGAAGATCGAAAAGGCGTGGGGGGCTACACCTTC,CSVEDRKGVGGYTF
TRBJ1-4,TRBV28,.,TRBD1,TGTGCCAGCAGCCCAGGGGGCGCGGCTGAAAAACTGTTTTTT,CASSPGGAAEKLFF
TRBJ2-1,TRBV6-5,.,TRBD2,TGTGCCGCTAAGGGAAGCGGGGGGCGAGGTAATGAGCAGTTCTTC,CAAKGSGGRGNEQFF
TRBJ1-1,TRBV11-2,.,.,TGTGCCAGCAGCTTAGTGGAGGGCACTGAAGCTTTCTTT,CASSLVEGTEAFF
TRBJ2-3,TRBV7-8,.,.,TGTGCCAGCAGCTCTGTGGTCTCGGCAGGGGCAGATACGCAGTATTTT,CASSSVVSAGADTQYF
TRBJ2-5,TRBV7-2,.,.,TGTGCCAGCAGCTTACGGGTACATGAGACCCAGTACTTC,CASSLRVHETQYF
TRBJ1-1,TRBV7-3,.,.,TGTGCCAGCAGCTTAAACTCGGGGGAGGCTTTCTTT,CASSLNSGEAFF
TRBJ1-3,TRBV5-1,once,TRBD1,TGCGCCAGCAGCTCCACAGGGGAAAACACCATATATTTT,CASSSTGENTIYF
TRBJ2-7,TRBV11-2,.,.,TGTGCCAGCAGCCTCGGCAGCGATAGCAGGGTATACGAGCAGTACTTC,CASSLGSDSRVYEQYF
TRBJ1-1,TRBV29-1,.,TRBD1,TGCAGCGTTGAAGCATACCGGGACAGGGGAAGGAACACTGAAGCTTTCTTT,CSVEAYRDRGRNTEAFF
TRBJ1-1,TRBV5-6,.,.,TGTGCCAGCAGCTCAAAATTCGGGGGGGACACTGAAGCTTTCTTT,CASSSKFGGDTEAFF
TRBJ1-2,TRBV5-4,few,.,TGTGCCAGCAGCTTGGGGGGACAATATGGCTACACCTTC,CASSLGGQYGYTF
TRBJ2-7,TRBV5-1,.,.,TGCGCCAGCAGCTGGGGCGGGCCCGACAACTCCTACGAGCAGTACTTC,CASSWGGPDNSYEQYF
TRBJ1-1,TRBV3-1/TRBV3-2,.,.,TGTGCCAGCAGCCAGCTTTGTTCGAAGGGGCGCAGGACTGAAGCTTTCTTT,CASSQLCSKGRRTEAFF
TRBJ2-1,TRBV5-6,.,.,TGTGCCAGCAGCCAGGCCCTCGGTGCCTACAATGAGCAGTTCTTC,CASSQALGAYNEQFF
TRBJ2-1,TRBV11-2,.,.,TGTGCCAGCAGCTCCAACAATTACAATGAGCAGTTCTTC,CASSSNNYNEQFF
TRBJ1-6,TRBV19,.,.,TGTGCCAGTAGTGCCTGGGGTTCACCCCTCCACTTT,CASSAWGSPLHF
TRBJ2-7,TRBV28,.,.,TGTGCCAGCAGTTTTTTTTTAGGGGCCCAGGCCTACGAGCAGTACTTC,CASSFFLGAQAYEQYF
TRBJ2-2,TRBV6-5,.,.,TGTCCCCGGTTAGACAGCTGGGTCGGGGAGCTGTTTTTT,CPRLDSWVGELFF
TRBJ2-3,TRBV10-1,.,.,TGCGCCAGCAGTGAGGACGTTATTACGCAGTATTTT,CASSEDVITQYF
TRBJ1-1,TRBV12-3/TRBV12-4,.,.,TGTGCCAGCAAGTACCTGGCTGGGACTGAAGCTTTCTTT,CASKYLAGTEAFF
TRBJ1-5,TRBV5-1,once,.,TGCGCCAGCAGCTTGGGGACGGGCAATCAGCCCCAGCATTTT,CASSLGTGNQPQHF